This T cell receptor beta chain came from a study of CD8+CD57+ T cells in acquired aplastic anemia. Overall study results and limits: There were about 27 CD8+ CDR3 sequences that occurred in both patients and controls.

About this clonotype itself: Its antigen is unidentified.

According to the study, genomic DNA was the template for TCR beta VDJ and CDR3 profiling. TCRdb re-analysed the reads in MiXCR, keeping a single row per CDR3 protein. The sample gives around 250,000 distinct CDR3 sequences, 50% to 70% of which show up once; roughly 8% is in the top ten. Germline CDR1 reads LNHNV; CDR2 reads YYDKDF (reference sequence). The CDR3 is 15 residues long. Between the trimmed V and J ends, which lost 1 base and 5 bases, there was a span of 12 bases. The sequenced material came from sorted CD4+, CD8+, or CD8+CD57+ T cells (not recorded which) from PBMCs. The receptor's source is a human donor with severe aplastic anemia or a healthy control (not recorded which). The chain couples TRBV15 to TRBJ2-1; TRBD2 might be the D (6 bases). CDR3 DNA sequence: TGTGCCACCAGCAGAGTGGGGGGTTTGGACAATGAGCAGTTCTTC. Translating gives CATSRVGGLDNEQFF.